The clone carrying this T cell receptor beta chain turned up a few times. Assay execution proceeded at the deep level. Method: immunoSEQ multiplex PCR; TCRdb's copy keeps in-frame clones and lacks some. The sample holds about 530,000 clones, almost 80% seen once. The V and J ends lost 5 bases and 3 bases, in that order; junction bases with no gene match: 6. CDR3 length: 14 amino acids. Per germline, CDR1 SEHNR and CDR2 FQNEAQ (reference sequence). This sample is part of a study of shared clonotypes between healthy human individuals. The origin of this receptor is a woman aged 40 to 49 in good health. Some clones in this sample may be carry-over from other donors' samples. Material: PBMCs. The rearrangement uses TRBV7-9 and TRBJ1-1; 7 bases are a match to TRBD1. The CDR3 spells CASSQQGSDTEAFF. CDR3 in DNA: TGTGCCAGCAGCCAACAGGGGTCGGACACTGAAGCTTTCTTT.